This T cell receptor beta chain was captured in a study of response to subunit inactivated influenza vaccine. Turning to this clonotype: The antigen remains unidentified.

Findings and caveats of the study: Each seasonal influenza vaccination recruits few new T cells, the authors suggested.

TCRdb re-called the RT-PCR reads with MiXCR, one entry per CDR3 protein. Altogether approximately 570,000 distinct CDR3 sequences are present, 6.5% to 8% being singletons, with the ten largest covering 13%. This CDR3 has 18 residues. V lost 4 bases, J lost 6 bases, and 16 bases stayed unmatched. Germline lookup yields CDR1 MNHEY and CDR2 SVGEGT. The chain employs TRBV6-2 or TRBV6-3 and TRBJ1-5; 9 nucleotides line up with TRBD1. This specimen consisted of PBMCs from blood, obtained roughly 24 months after vaccination. The source of this sequence is a man aged 50 to 69 who received an inactivated influenza vaccine. CDR3 DNA sequence: TGTGCCAGCAGTTCTTTCTATTCCGGGACAGGGAGAGGTCAGCCCCAGCATTTT. Protein sequence: CASSSFYSGTGRGQPQHF.